The entry below gives a single TCR beta chain sequence along with its context. Antigen: not known. There are 15 residues in the CDR3. Germline V gene lookup returns CDR1 SGHTA and CDR2 FQGNSA. Trimming shortened V by 3 bases and J by 0 bases, and 6 bases separated the two germline ends. Nominally healthy donors were sampled, though unrecorded immune exposures were likely. The data belong to a study of cytomegalovirus exposure and HLA in healthy donors. Study-wide findings and caveats: Later analysis identified a missense DCLRE1C variant that was linked to TCR beta V- and J-gene trimming.

This PCR relied on a set of 60 Vbeta primers and 13 Jbeta primers. Clones were read by immunoSEQ multiplex PCR, and TCRdb kept only the in-frame ones, dropping some. This table has a few hundred thousand clones, around 83% appearing once. Source material: PBMCs. V is TRBV7-2 and J is TRBJ1-6; D gene unclear. The clonotype originates from a woman aged 45-60 years in good health and CMV-seropositive. The CDR3 loop is CASSFDSSYNSPLHF. Here the CDR3 DNA reads TGTGCCAGCAGCTTTGATAGCTCCTATAATTCACCCCTCCACTTT.